The 20 T cell receptor beta chains presented below share a single source sample, sequenced in a study of radiation and T cells in renal cell carcinoma. Time point here: blood 2 weeks post-SBRT. As to treatment: 15 Gy SBRT to primary tumor, nephrectomy 4 weeks later. The method was immunoSEQ multiplex PCR; TCRdb's version includes in-frame clones alone and lacks a portion of them. This sample has some 130,000 clones, with 75% to 85% found just once. Sequenced material: blood, taken from a patient whose treatment included radiotherapy and nephrectomy. The receptor source for this set is a woman in her fifties or sixties with renal cell carcinoma.

This chain joins TRBV10-1 and TRBJ2-7; D may match TRBD1 or TRBD2 (5 bases each). Trimming pared 3 bases from V and 6 bases from J, leaving 12 bases between. Germline CDR1 WNHNN, CDR2 SYGVQD (reference sequence). This CDR3 comprises 13 residues. CDR3 loop: CASSDRARGEQYF. The CDR3 DNA reads as TGCGCCAGCAGTGACAGGGCGAGGGGCGAGCAGTACTTC.

This clone was observed a handful of times. The rearrangement joins TRBV19 to TRBJ1-1, with TRBD1 as a possible D gene (5 bases). Germline V CDR1 and CDR2: LNHDA, SQIVND (reference sequence). The CDR3 loop spans 17 amino acids. Trimming stripped 7 bases from V and 0 bases from J, with 21 bases between. Here the CDR3 DNA reads TGTGCCAGTAACGCCCCGTGGGACGGGAGTGTGAACACTGAAGCTTTCTTT. It translates to CASNAPWDGSVNTEAFF.

The chain carries TRBV6-4 and TRBJ1-4; D is unclear. CDR1 MRHNA and CDR2 SNTAGT come from the germline V gene. The CDR3 contains 12 residues. V lost 9 bases to trimming and J lost 8 bases, with 13 bases between them. The CDR3 reads CARAKAEEKLFF. The DNA for the CDR3 is TGTGCCAGGGCCAAGGCAGAGGAAAAACTGTTTTTT.

The V gene is TRBV5-4, the J gene TRBJ1-1; the D is unclear. Germline V CDR1 and CDR2: SGHNT, YYREEE (reference sequence). With 3 bases removed from V and 1 base from J, the gap between germline ends came to 7 bases. This CDR3 contains 13 residues. The CDR3 DNA reads as TGTGCCAGCAGCTGGGCCGGGAACACTGAAGCTTTCTTT. This codes for CASSWAGNTEAFF.

A few counts support this clone. The V call is TRBV5-6, the J call TRBJ2-5, with D maybe TRBD1 (5 bases). Germline V gene lookup returns CDR1 SGHDT and CDR2 YYEEEE. The CDR3 has 14 amino acids. V was cut by 0 bases and J by 6 bases, with 12 bases left in between. The CDR3: CASSLEWQGKTQYF. CDR3 bases: TGTGCCAGCAGCTTGGAGTGGCAGGGAAAGACCCAGTACTTC.

This chain uses TRBV28 with TRBJ2-4; D is unresolved. This CDR3 has 11 residues. The germline gives CDR1 MDHEN, CDR2 SYDVKM. V lost 5 bases to trimming and J lost 5 bases, with 4 bases between them. As DNA, the CDR3 is TGTGCCAGCAGTCAGGAAAACATTCAGTACTTC. Translated, it gives CASSQENIQYF.

The chain links TRBV7-3 to TRBJ2-6; possible D gene TRBD1, 7 bases. This CDR3 has 16 amino acids. Trimming left V 5 bases short and J 2 bases short, with 13 bases between. Looked up from germline, CDR1 is SGHTA and CDR2 is FQGTGA. CDR3 sequence: CASSPSRGAGANVLTF. The CDR3 coding sequence is TGTGCCAGCAGCCCCTCCAGGGGGGCTGGGGCCAACGTCCTGACTTTC. The variable domain in full, completed from reference TRBV7-3 and TRBJ2-6, reads GAGVSQTPSNKVTEKGKYVELRCDPISGHTALYWYRQSLGQGPEFLIYFQGTGAADDSGLPNDRFFAVRPEGSVSTLKIQRTERGDSAVYLCASSPSRGAGANVLTFGAGSRLTVL.

This clone was seen only a few times. The V gene is TRBV28, the J gene TRBJ1-2, with 7 bases identical to TRBD1. Germline trimming cut 4 bases from V and 2 bases from J; bases unmatched to any gene: 7. The germline V gene has CDR1 MDHEN and CDR2 SYDVKM. The CDR3 extends over 15 amino acids. This chain's CDR3 is CASSSPGQTNYGYTF. The CDR3 nucleotides read TGTGCCAGCAGTTCACCGGGACAGACAAACTATGGCTACACCTTC.

This chain links TRBV7-9 with TRBJ2-7; 7 positions match TRBD1. Trimming removed 4 bases from V and 2 bases from J; junction bases left unmatched: 5. CDR3 length: 14 residues. Germline CDR1 reads SEHNR; CDR2 reads FQNEAQ (reference sequence). The CDR3 DNA sequence: TGTGCCAGCAGCTCAGGGACAGCCACCTACGAGCAGTACTTC. It codes for CASSSGTATYEQYF.

CDR3 DNA: TGTGCCACCAGCAGAGATTTGGGGGCTAGCACAGATACGCAGTATTTT. It codes for CATSRDLGASTDTQYF. This chain links TRBV15 with TRBJ2-3, with a weak D call TRBD1 (6 bases). CDR1 LNHNV and CDR2 YYDKDF come from the germline V gene (reference sequence). This CDR3 comprises 16 residues. V was trimmed by 0 bases and J by 0 bases, leaving 10 bases between them. Combining the CDR3 with reference TRBV15 and TRBJ2-3 gives the whole variable domain DAMVIQNPRYQVTQFGKPVTLSCSQTLNHNVMYWYQQKSSQAPKLLFHYYDKDFNNEADTPDNFQSRRPNTSFCFLDIRSPGLGDTAMYLCATSRDLGASTDTQYFGPGTRLTVL.

The chain is built from TRBV30 and TRBJ1-2; D is unresolved. This CDR3 is built from 12 residues. V lost 0 bases, J lost 8 bases, and 10 bases lay in between. The germline CDR1 and CDR2 sequences are GTSNPN and SVGIG (reference sequence). The CDR3 region is CAWSVGILGYTF. The CDR3 region has the DNA TGTGCCTGGAGTGTGGGGATCTTGGGCTACACCTTC.

This sequence joins TRBV6-5 and TRBJ1-3; TRBD1 agrees at 8 bases. With V trimmed by 0 bases and J by 2 bases, 3 bases remained unmatched. This CDR3 is 16 amino acids long. The germline V gene encodes CDR1 MNHEY and CDR2 SVGAGI. The CDR3 protein is CASSYSGQGTGNTIYF. Here the CDR3 DNA reads TGTGCCAGCAGTTACTCAGGACAGGGTACTGGAAACACCATATATTTT.

The chain uses TRBV4-2 and TRBJ2-7, with TRBD1 matching 7 bases. The V segment lost 1 base and the J segment 5 bases; nucleotides outside the gene matches: 14. Germline V gene data show CDR1 as LGHNA and CDR2 as YNFKEQ. The CDR3 is made up of 17 amino acids. In nucleotides, the CDR3 is TGTGCCAGCAGCCAAGGGTTTTCGACAGGGAGATCCCACGAGCAGTACTTC. Translated, it gives CASSQGFSTGRSHEQYF.

The V gene is TRBV28, the J gene TRBJ1-1, with D possibly TRBD1 on 6 matching bases. V was cut by 8 bases and J by 3 bases, with 16 bases left in between. This CDR3 is 14 amino acids long. The germline gives CDR1 MDHEN, CDR2 SYDVKM. The CDR3 sequence is CASGFGGADTEAFF. CDR3 sequence (DNA): TGTGCCAGCGGCTTTGGGGGCGCGGACACTGAAGCTTTCTTT.

The V and J genes are TRBV6-5 and TRBJ2-7, with D possibly being TRBD2 (5 bases). This CDR3 is 12 amino acids long. Trimming pared 8 bases from V and 5 bases from J, leaving 13 bases between. CDR1 MNHEY and CDR2 SVGAGI come from the germline V gene. CDR3 region: CASEDAGNEQYF. CDR3 sequence (DNA): TGTGCCAGCGAGGATGCGGGCAACGAGCAGTACTTC.

The chain carries TRBV28 and TRBJ1-3; 7 positions agree with TRBD1. The length of the CDR3 is 16 residues. Trimming at V came to 4 bases and at J to 2 bases, leaving 8 bases not matched to a gene. CDR1 and CDR2 (germline): MDHEN, SYDVKM. The DNA for the CDR3 is TGTGCCAGCAGTTGGGCCCCCAGGGGGGCTGGAAACACCATATATTTT. It translates to CASSWAPRGAGNTIYF.

CDR3 region: CASSEVPRQANQPQHF. CDR3 DNA: TGTGCCAGCAGTGAAGTTCCGAGACAGGCCAATCAGCCCCAGCATTTT. J is TRBJ1-5 and V is TRBV6-1, with a tentative D call TRBD1 (6 bases). This CDR3 is 16 amino acids long. Trimming took 1 base from V and 3 from J, leaving 13 bases between them. Germline CDR1 MNHNS, CDR2 SASEGT.

V and J are TRBV4-1 and TRBJ2-5; 8 bases match TRBD2. Germline CDR1 MGHRA, CDR2 YSYEKL. After removal of 4 bases from V and 2 bases from J, the junction contained 9 bases not matched to a gene. There are 16 residues in the CDR3. The CDR3 DNA reads as TGCGCCAGCAGCCTGACTAGCGAGAGACTACAAGAGACCCAGTACTTC. It codes for CASSLTSERLQETQYF.

The chain uses TRBV7-2 and TRBJ1-3; no definite D call. There are 18 residues in the CDR3. Germline lookup yields CDR1 SGHTA and CDR2 FQGNSA. With 5 bases removed from V and 0 bases from J, the gap between germline ends came to 20 bases. The CDR3 protein is CASSLPPPQASSGNTIYF. CDR3 in DNA: TGTGCCAGCAGCCTCCCCCCCCCGCAGGCGAGCTCTGGAAACACCATATATTTT.

The V gene is TRBV5-8, the J gene TRBJ1-4, with D possibly TRBD1 on 5 matching bases. Germline V gives CDR1 SGHTS, CDR2 YDEGEE. This CDR3 spans 15 amino acids. Trimming cost V 4 bases and J 5 bases, with 15 bases left between them. The CDR3 bases are TGTGCCAGCAGCGGACCAGGGTGGCGAAATGAAAAACTGTTTTTT. It specifies CASSGPGWRNEKLFF.